Listed below are T cell receptor beta chains from one sample, sequenced in a study of T cell repertoires in cytomegalovirus infection. What these receptors recognize is not known. A single record per CDR3 protein comes from TCRdb applying MiXCR to the reads. The sample holds some 500,000 distinct CDR3 sequences, around 40% seen once. The input for sequencing was cultured PBMCs, taken from culture after CMV antigen stimulation. The receptors stem from a human donor in good health (CMV status not recorded). Some clones in this sample may be carry-over from other donors' samples. The CDR3 runs from the conserved cysteine through the conserved F or W. The D gene is left open where the match is weak. Expanded clones are given a class, and other clones once, few, many or no size at all.

TRBV20-1	TRBD1	TRBJ2-2	.	TGCAGTGCTAGGCTAAGAGGCGGGACAGGGGGAACCAACACCGGGGAGCTGTTTTTT	CSARLRGGTGGTNTGELFF
TRBV7-9	TRBD2	TRBJ2-1	.	TGTGCCAGCAGCTCAGGATTGGGACTAGCGGGCAATGAGCAGTTCTTC	CASSSGLGLAGNEQFF
TRBV6-1	.	TRBJ2-7	few	TGTGCCAGCAGGAAACAGGGCTACGAGCAGTACTTC	CASRKQGYEQYF
TRBV7-8	.	TRBJ1-5	.	TGTGCCAGCAGCCCGCAAAAGGGAGCGTCCAATCAGCCCCAGCATTTT	CASSPQKGASNQPQHF
TRBV4-1	TRBD1	TRBJ2-5	.	TGCGCCAGCAGCCCCGGGACAGGGTATTTGGAGACCCAGTACTTC	CASSPGTGYLETQYF
TRBV6-2/TRBV6-3	TRBD2	TRBJ2-1	.	TGTGCCAGCAGTCAAATAGCGGGATACAATGAGCAGTTCTTC	CASSQIAGYNEQFF
TRBV11-1	.	TRBJ2-7	few	TGTGCCAGCACACCCTCGACAGGAACCTACGAGCAGTACTTC	CASTPSTGTYEQYF
TRBV7-2	.	TRBJ1-1	.	TGTGCCAGCAGCTTATTTCCGGGAAGGGGGACTGAAGCTTTCTTT	CASSLFPGRGTEAFF
TRBV6-6	.	TRBJ2-4	.	TGTGCCAGCACCCCAAGGCACCTTGGGGCCAAAAACATTCAGTACTTC	CASTPRHLGAKNIQYF
TRBV7-2	.	TRBJ2-3	many	TGTGCCAGCAGCTCTCAGCTGGGATACACAGATACGCAGTATTTT	CASSSQLGYTDTQYF
TRBV20-1	.	TRBJ2-5	.	TGCAGTGCTAGAGTGGAGGGAGCGGAGACCCAGTACTTC	CSARVEGAETQYF
TRBV10-3	TRBD2	TRBJ2-2	.	TGTGCCATCAGTACTACTAGCGGGGGAACCGGGGAGCTGTTTTTT	CAISTTSGGTGELFF
TRBV7-8	.	TRBJ2-5	.	TGTGCCAGCAGCTTAGCGCTACGGGGGACCCAGTACTTC	CASSLALRGTQYF
TRBV4-2	TRBD2	TRBJ2-4	.	TGTGCCAGCAGCCCGGGACTAGCGACGCGACTAGCCAAAAACATTCAGTACTTC	CASSPGLATRLAKNIQYF
TRBV7-8	.	TRBJ2-1	.	TGTGCCAGCAGCAGGGGGAGGGACATCACCAATGAGCAGTTCTTC	CASSRGRDITNEQFF
TRBV6-6	.	TRBJ2-5	few	TGTGCCAGCAGTTACTCGATGAGGGGCGCCGAGACCCAGTACTTC	CASSYSMRGAETQYF
TRBV7-6	TRBD2	TRBJ2-3	.	TGTGCCAGCAGCCAAGGACTAGCGGGGGGGGGCACAGATACGCAGTATTTT	CASSQGLAGGGTDTQYF
TRBV5-4	.	TRBJ2-2	.	TGTGCCAGCAGCTTGGGACACCCGCGAGGGGGGACCGGGGAGCTGTTTTTT	CASSLGHPRGGTGELFF
TRBV6-6	TRBD1	TRBJ1-4	once	TGTGCCAGCAGGGGACAGGGGATCTTTAATCTCGAAAAACTGTTTTTT	CASRGQGIFNLEKLFF
TRBV4-1	TRBD2	TRBJ2-3	.	TGCGCCAGCAGCTCAAGGGCAGCGGGAGAGGCAGATACGCAGTATTTT	CASSSRAAGEADTQYF
TRBV28	.	TRBJ2-1	.	TGTGCCAGCAGACCCCACGACGCCTACAATGAGCAGTTCTTC	CASRPHDAYNEQFF
TRBV3-1	.	TRBJ2-2	.	TGTGCCAGCAGCCGCGTGCTCCCCACAACTGGCGGGGAGCTGTTTTTT	CASSRVLPTTGGELFF
TRBV6-6	.	TRBJ2-7	few	TGTGCCAGCAGGGGGACTCTCACCTACGAGCAGTACTTC	CASRGTLTYEQYF
TRBV6-6	TRBD1	TRBJ2-7	few	TGTGCCAGCAGTTACCCACAGGGGGTCCCCGGCTACGAGCAGTACTTC	CASSYPQGVPGYEQYF
TRBV29-1	.	TRBJ2-6	.	TGCAGCGTAAACGGGGGATCCGGGGCCAACGTCCTGACTTTC	CSVNGGSGANVLTF
TRBV12-3/TRBV12-4	TRBD2	TRBJ2-3	once	TGTGCCAGCAAGAATAGGGAGCGGGACCCCACAGATACGCAGTATTTT	CASKNRERDPTDTQYF
TRBV5-4	.	TRBJ1-1	.	TGTGCCAGCAGCCTCCCTGGGGGGGGAAGCATGAACACTGAAGCTTTCTTT	CASSLPGGGSMNTEAFF